The source of this T cell receptor beta chain is a study of cytomegalovirus exposure and HLA in healthy donors. Findings and caveats of the study: The listing of 150 to 200 TCR beta chains classed them as cytomegalovirus-associated. The finding came from a later analysis; first-cohort TCR clusters tended to co-occur in the 110 or so validation repertoires. There were some public TCRs occurring in many donors, but most TCR sequences were rare.

This CDR3 region has 17 residues. CDR1 and CDR2 from the germline V gene are SGHNT and YYREEE (reference sequence). The V end was cut by 0 bases, the J end by 0 bases, with 10 bases between. On this clone: As yet, its antigen is unknown.

Only in-frame clones appear in the TCRdb table, and some are missing; sequencing was by immunoSEQ multiplex PCR. The repertoire consists of under 150,000 clones, with 90% to 95% occurring once and the leading ten covering about 0.65%. The donors were in the approximately 120-subject validation cohort, distinct from the approximately 670-subject first cohort. The TCR was taken from a man aged 18 to 35 in good health and CMV-seronegative. This chain links TRBV5-4 with TRBJ2-6; D perhaps matches TRBD1 (5 bases). Sequencing was done on a sample of PBMCs. CDR3 loop: CASSLAAGFSGANVLTF. CDR3 nucleotide sequence: TGTGCCAGCAGCTTGGCCGCAGGGTTCTCTGGGGCCAACGTCCTGACTTTC.